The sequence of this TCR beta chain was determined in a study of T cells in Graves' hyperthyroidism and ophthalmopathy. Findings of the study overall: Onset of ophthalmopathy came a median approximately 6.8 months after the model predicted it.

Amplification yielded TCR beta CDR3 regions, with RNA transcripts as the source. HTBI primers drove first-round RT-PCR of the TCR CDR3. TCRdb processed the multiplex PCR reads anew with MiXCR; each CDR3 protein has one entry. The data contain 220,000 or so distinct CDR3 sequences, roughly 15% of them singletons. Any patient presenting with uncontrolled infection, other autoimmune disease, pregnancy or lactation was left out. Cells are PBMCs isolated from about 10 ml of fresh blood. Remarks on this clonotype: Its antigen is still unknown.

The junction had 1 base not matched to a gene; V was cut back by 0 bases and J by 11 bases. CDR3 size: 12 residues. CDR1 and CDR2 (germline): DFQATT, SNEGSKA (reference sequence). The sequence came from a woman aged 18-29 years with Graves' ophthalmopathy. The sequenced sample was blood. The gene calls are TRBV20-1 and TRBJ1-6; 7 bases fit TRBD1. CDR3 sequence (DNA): TGCAGTGCTAGAGACGGGACAGCACCCCTCCACTTT. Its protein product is CSARDGTAPLHF.